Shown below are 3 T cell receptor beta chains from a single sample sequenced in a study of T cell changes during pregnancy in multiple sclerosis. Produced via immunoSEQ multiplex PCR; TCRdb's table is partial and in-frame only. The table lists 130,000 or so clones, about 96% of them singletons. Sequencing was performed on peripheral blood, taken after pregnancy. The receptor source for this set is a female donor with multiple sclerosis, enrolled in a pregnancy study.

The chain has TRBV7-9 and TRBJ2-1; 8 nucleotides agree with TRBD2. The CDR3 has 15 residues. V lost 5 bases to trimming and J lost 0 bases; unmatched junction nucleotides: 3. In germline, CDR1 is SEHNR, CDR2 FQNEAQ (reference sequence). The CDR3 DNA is TGTGCCAGCAGCCTTAGCGGGATCTCCTACAATGAGCAGTTCTTC. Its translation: CASSLSGISYNEQFF.

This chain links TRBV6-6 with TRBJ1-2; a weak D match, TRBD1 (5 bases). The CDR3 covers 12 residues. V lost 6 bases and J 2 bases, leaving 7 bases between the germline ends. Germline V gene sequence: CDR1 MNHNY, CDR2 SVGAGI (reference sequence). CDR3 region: CASSTGNYGYTF. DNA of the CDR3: TGTGCCAGCAGCACAGGCAACTATGGCTACACCTTC.

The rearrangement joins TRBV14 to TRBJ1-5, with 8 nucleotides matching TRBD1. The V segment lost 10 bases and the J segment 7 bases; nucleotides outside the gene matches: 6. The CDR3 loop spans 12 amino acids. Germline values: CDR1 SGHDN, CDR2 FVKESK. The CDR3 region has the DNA TGTGCCAACACAGGGGGTGGGCAGCCCCAGCATTTT. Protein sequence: CANTGGGQPQHF.